The 31 T cell receptor beta chains reported below all come from one sample, sequenced in a study of blood T cell repertoires in COVID-19. Generated by immunoSEQ multiplex PCR, the TCRdb table keeps only in-frame clones and is missing some. The sample includes about 210,000 clones, around 83% of them seen just once. The sample was peripheral blood. All receptors come from a woman between 45 and 65 years old with acute or convalescent COVID-19.

This sequence joins TRBV15 and TRBJ2-3, with TRBD2 identical over 7 bases. J lost 0 bases, V lost 3 bases, and 9 bases had no gene match. This CDR3 has 17 residues. CDR1 and CDR2 from the germline V gene are LNHNV and YYDKDF (reference sequence). For the CDR3, the DNA is TGTGCCACCAGCAGGGACCCCCATAGCGGGAGCACAGATACGCAGTATTTT. Translated: CATSRDPHSGSTDTQYF.

As to this clone: A junction boundary mismatches the germline segment, possibly from a read error. The J gene is TRBJ2-3, the V gene TRBV7-7, with 11 bases aligning to TRBD2. The CDR3 runs to 15 residues. Germline-derived CDR1 and CDR2 are SSHAT and FNYEAQ (reference sequence). The CDR3 spells CASSPLAGVGDTQYF. The CDR3 DNA reads TGTGCTAGCAGCCCACTAGCGGGAGTAGGGGATACGCAGTATTTT.

The chain couples TRBV16 to TRBJ2-1, with D unresolved. V lost 4 bases and J 3 bases, leaving 10 bases between the germline ends. CDR1 is KGHSY, CDR2 FQNENV, per germline. The CDR3 covers 14 residues. The CDR3 nucleotides are TGTGCCAGCAGCCTCAAGTACGGCTACAATGAGCAGTTCTTC. Amino acid sequence: CASSLKYGYNEQFF. The full variable domain, its missing parts supplied by reference TRBV16 and TRBJ2-1, is GEEVAQTPKHLVRGEGQKAKLYCAPIKGHSYVFWYQQVLKNEFKFLISFQNENVFDETGMPKERFSAKCLPNSPCSLEIQATKLEDSAVYFCASSLKYGYNEQFFGPGTRLTVL.

The chain carries TRBV7-3 and TRBJ2-1; 10 nucleotides line up with TRBD2. V gave up 1 base and J gave up 6 bases; unmatched junction bases: 9. CDR1 is SGHTA, CDR2 FQGTGA, per germline. The CDR3 loop spans 17 amino acids. In DNA, the CDR3 is TGTGCCAGCAGCTTAAACCCCTCCAGCGGGAGGGCCAATGAGCAGTTCTTC. Its translation: CASSLNPSSGRANEQFF.

The chain uses TRBV3-1 (or the pseudogene TRBV3-2) and TRBJ1-3, with 9 bases matching TRBD1. V dropped 8 bases and J dropped 3; count of bases not matched to a gene: 11. Germline loops: CDR1 LGHDT, CDR2 YNNKEL (reference sequence). The CDR3 totals 16 residues. The CDR3 region has the DNA TGTGCCAGCCGGTTACAGGGGGCCGGTATTGGAAACACCATATATTTT. Translation: CASRLQGAGIGNTIYF.

The J gene is TRBJ2-7, the V gene TRBV28; D ambiguous. V lost 5 bases to trimming and J lost 3 bases, with 11 bases between them. The germline CDR1 and CDR2 sequences are MDHEN and SYDVKM. The CDR3 consists of 13 residues. The CDR3 DNA reads as TGTGCCAGCAGTCCTACCACCGTCTACGAGCAGTACTTC. It yields the protein CASSPTTVYEQYF.

This chain uses TRBV5-1 with TRBJ2-5; D might be TRBD1 (6 bases). CDR3 size: 15 residues. Germline CDR1 reads SGHRS; CDR2 reads YFSETQ. The germline V and J ends were trimmed by 4 bases and 5 bases, with 18 bases remaining between them. CDR3: CASSQQGRAEETQYF. The CDR3 DNA sequence: TGCGCCAGCAGCCAACAGGGCCGAGCTGAGGAGACCCAGTACTTC.

The rearrangement joins TRBV19 to TRBJ2-1; D may be TRBD1 (5 bases). The CDR3 runs to 16 residues. Germline CDR1 reads LNHDA; CDR2 reads SQIVND (reference sequence). V lost 1 base to trimming and J lost 0 bases, with 10 bases between them. The CDR3 sequence is CASSIVRGYSYNEQFF. CDR3 DNA: TGTGCCAGTAGTATAGTTAGGGGTTACTCCTACAATGAGCAGTTCTTC. Full variable domain (rest looked up from reference TRBV19 and TRBJ2-1): DGGITQSPKYLFRKEGQNVTLSCEQNLNHDAMYWYRQDPGQGLRLIYYSQIVNDFQKGDIAEGYSVSREKKESFPLTVTSAQKNPTAFYLCASSIVRGYSYNEQFFGPGTRLTVL.

The chain uses TRBV6-5 and TRBJ2-5; possibly TRBD1 for D (6 bases). V was pared by 4 bases and J by 5 bases, with 17 bases between. CDR3 length: 15 amino acids. Germline CDR1 and CDR2: MNHEY and SVGAGI. CDR3 nucleotide sequence: TGTGCCAGCAGTTTACAGGGAATGCAGGCGGAGACCCAGTACTTC. Its translation is CASSLQGMQAETQYF.

The chain links TRBV19 to TRBJ2-7; 9 nucleotides line up with TRBD2. V dropped 5 bases and J dropped 0; count of bases not matched to a gene: 8. The CDR3 loop spans 16 amino acids. The germline V gene has CDR1 LNHDA and CDR2 SQIVND (reference sequence). The CDR3 loop reads CASSVRLAVTSYEQYF. CDR3 nucleotides: TGTGCCAGTAGTGTCAGACTAGCGGTCACCTCCTACGAGCAGTACTTC.

The rearrangement uses TRBV27 and TRBJ1-5, with 10 bases lining up with TRBD1. CDR1 and CDR2 (germline): MNHEY, SMNVEV (reference sequence). This CDR3 spans 14 amino acids. Unmatched junction bases numbered 4, after V lost 10 bases and J lost 1 base. CDR3 DNA sequence: TGTGCCACTGGGACAGGGGCCAGCAATCAGCCCCAGCATTTT. It specifies CATGTGASNQPQHF.

V gene TRBV2 combines with J gene TRBJ2-7; 9 nucleotides agree with TRBD2. With 6 bases clipped from V and 4 bases from J, the junction kept 4 bases outside the gene matches. The CDR3 has 13 amino acids. The germline gives CDR1 SNHLY, CDR2 FYNNEI. The CDR3 reads CASRASGVYEQYF. CDR3 DNA sequence: TGTGCCAGCAGGGCTAGCGGGGTGTACGAGCAGTACTTC.

Notes on this clone: An end of the junction differs from the germline gene, which may be a read error. V is TRBV7-8 and J is TRBJ2-6, with 10 positions matching TRBD1. The CDR3 has 17 amino acids. Germline CDR1 SGHVS, CDR2 FQNEAQ. The CDR3 is CASRLGQGISGANVLTF. CDR3 in DNA: TGTGCCAGCCGCTTGGGACAGGGGATCTCCGGGGCCAACGTCCTGACTTTC. Drawing the rest from reference TRBV7-8 and TRBJ2-6, the complete variable domain is GAGVSQSPRYKVAKRGQDVALRCDPISGHVSLFWYQQALGQGPEFLTYFQNEAQLDKSGLPSDRFFAERPEGSVSTLKIQRTQQEDSAVYLCASRLGQGISGANVLTFGAGSRLTVL.

The CDR3 DNA is TGCAGTGCTAGTTACGGGGGGTATGGCTACACCTTC. It is translated as CSASYGGYGYTF. The chain carries TRBV20-1 and TRBJ1-2, with D maybe TRBD1 (5 bases). CDR3 length: 12 amino acids. V was trimmed by 3 bases and J by 5 bases, leaving 10 bases between them. In germline, CDR1 is DFQATT, CDR2 SNEGSKA (reference sequence).

The V gene is TRBV2, the J gene TRBJ2-7; 8 nucleotides align to TRBD2. There are 13 residues in the CDR3. With 4 bases clipped from V and 5 bases from J, the junction kept 4 bases outside the gene matches. From germline, CDR1 is SNHLY and CDR2 FYNNEI. CDR3 coding DNA: TGTGCCAGCAGTGGGGGACTAGGGAACGAGCAGTACTTC. This encodes CASSGGLGNEQYF.

This sequence joins TRBV9 and TRBJ1-3; D remains unclear. The CDR3 totals 13 residues. V dropped 3 bases and J dropped 4 bases, with 8 bases sitting between them. Per germline, CDR1 SGDLS and CDR2 YYNGEE. The CDR3 is CASSEQPGNTIYF. As DNA, the CDR3 is TGTGCCAGCAGCGAGCAACCGGGAAACACCATATATTTT.

The V gene is TRBV19, the J gene TRBJ1-5, with 9 bases matching TRBD1. The germline gives CDR1 LNHDA, CDR2 SQIVND (reference sequence). The CDR3 extends over 15 amino acids. V was pared by 7 bases and J by 6 bases, with 10 bases of the junction left unmatched. The CDR3 loop is CASNSWTGVGQPQHF. CDR3 nucleotide sequence: TGTGCCAGTAATTCCTGGACAGGGGTTGGTCAGCCCCAGCATTTT.

In DNA form, the CDR3 reads TGCGCCAGCAGCTTACTAGCGGGGAACACCGGGGAGCTGTTTTTT. This gives the protein CASSLLAGNTGELFF. This sequence joins TRBV5-1 and TRBJ2-2, with 9 bases identical to TRBD2. Germline assignment: CDR1 SGHRS and CDR2 YFSETQ. The CDR3 is 15 residues long. V shed 2 bases and J 1 base; nucleotides not matched to a gene: 0.

This clone occurred once. This chain links TRBV18 with TRBJ2-3; 13 bases fit TRBD2. CDR1 is KGHSH, CDR2 LQKENI, per germline. The CDR3 totals 17 residues. Trimming cost V 0 bases and J 2 bases; bases outside gene matches: 2. The CDR3 DNA reads TGTGCCAGCTCACCACCGACTAGCGGGAGGTTCACAGATACGCAGTATTTT. Translating it yields CASSPPTSGRFTDTQYF. Complete variable domain (other parts from reference TRBV18 and TRBJ2-3): NAGVMQNPRHLVRRRGQEARLRCSPMKGHSHVYWYRQLPEEGLKFMVYLQKENIIDESGMPKERFSAEFPKEGPSILRIQQVVRGDSAAYFCASSPPTSGRFTDTQYFGPGTRLTVL.

This clone has only a few counts. V gene TRBV11-2 combines with J gene TRBJ1-5; no clear D gene. In germline, CDR1 is SGHAT, CDR2 FQNNGV. V lost 0 bases to trimming and J lost 7 bases, with 13 bases between them. This CDR3 has 15 amino acids. This CDR3 reads CASSLEGGVRQPQHF. The CDR3 DNA reads TGTGCCAGCAGCTTAGAAGGCGGGGTGAGGCAGCCCCAGCATTTT.

This clone was picked up a small number of times. This sample includes further DNA sequences coding for the same CDR3. The chain has TRBV27 and TRBJ1-5, with unresolved D. The CDR3 has 14 amino acids. Between the trimmed V and J ends, which lost 5 bases and 0 bases, there was a span of 8 bases. Germline CDR1 MNHEY, CDR2 SMNVEV (reference sequence). CDR3 region: CASSPRYSNQPQHF. CDR3 bases: TGTGCCAGCAGTCCTCGTTATAGCAATCAGCCCCAGCATTTT.

This rearrangement joins TRBV11-3 to TRBJ2-2; 13 bases align to TRBD2. The V gene's germline CDR1 is SGHNT and CDR2 YENEEA. The CDR3 runs to 20 residues. V shed 3 bases and J 1 base; nucleotides not matched to a gene: 11. The CDR3 spells CASSFHPGRLAGGNTGELFF. Here the CDR3 DNA reads TGTGCCAGCAGCTTTCATCCAGGGAGACTAGCGGGGGGGAACACCGGGGAGCTGTTTTTT.

This clone was recorded a few times. The V call is TRBV5-1, the J call TRBJ2-3; 7 bases are a match to TRBD1. V was pared by 4 bases and J by 3 bases, with 8 bases of the junction left unmatched. This CDR3 is built from 15 residues. The germline V gene encodes CDR1 SGHRS and CDR2 YFSETQ. DNA of the CDR3: TGCGCCAGCAGCCGAAGGACAGGCGCAACAGATACGCAGTATTTT. It yields the protein CASSRRTGATDTQYF.

CDR3 loop: CASSQTGQVPYEQYF. Written as DNA, the CDR3 is TGCGCCAGCAGCCAAACAGGACAGGTTCCCTACGAGCAGTACTTC. This sequence joins TRBV4-1 and TRBJ2-7; 7 nucleotides line up with TRBD1. In germline, CDR1 is MGHRA, CDR2 YSYEKL. The V segment lost 2 bases and the J segment 2 bases; nucleotides outside the gene matches: 6. The CDR3 extends over 15 amino acids.

The chain uses TRBV5-1 and TRBJ2-3; D is unresolved. The CDR3 loop spans 13 amino acids. V was cut by 0 bases and J by 6 bases, with 8 bases left in between. Per the germline V gene, CDR1 is SGHRS and CDR2 is YFSETQ. The CDR3 loop is CASSLAERDTQYF. CDR3 DNA: TGCGCCAGCAGCTTGGCCGAGAGGGATACGCAGTATTTT.

This clone was observed once. The chain employs TRBV24-1 and TRBJ1-2; a possible D gene is TRBD1 (5 bases). The CDR3 covers 15 residues. CDR1 is KGHDR and CDR2 is SFDVKD in the germline V gene. V dropped 1 base and J dropped 6 bases, with 14 bases sitting between them. The CDR3 DNA is TGTGCCACCAGTGATTTTTTGGGGGGAGAGGATGGCTACACCTTC. Residues: CATSDFLGGEDGYTF.

The V call is TRBV5-4, the J call TRBJ1-2; TRBD1 aligns across 7 bases. V lost 5 bases and J lost 2; bases outside the gene matches: 12. CDR3 size: 16 residues. CDR1 and CDR2 (germline): SGHNT, YYREEE (reference sequence). The CDR3 nucleotides are TGTGCCAGCAGGCATTCCGGGACAGCGGTGAACTATGGCTACACCTTC. It yields the protein CASRHSGTAVNYGYTF.

This chain uses TRBV6-1 with TRBJ2-3, with D unclear. There are 14 residues in the CDR3. Trimming took off 0 bases at V and 3 bases at J, with 7 bases between the two ends. Germline V gives CDR1 MNHNS, CDR2 SASEGT. In nucleotides, the CDR3 is TGTGCCAGCAGTGAAGCGCCAGGTACAGATACGCAGTATTTT. It specifies CASSEAPGTDTQYF.

J is TRBJ1-1 and V is TRBV7-2; TRBD1 agrees at 9 bases. CDR1 is SGHTA and CDR2 is FQGNSA in the germline V gene. The CDR3 runs to 15 residues. V was pared by 3 bases and J by 1 base, with 3 bases of the junction left unmatched. The CDR3 DNA follows: TGTGCCAGCAGCTTGAGGACAGGGGCGAACACTGAAGCTTTCTTT. This gives the protein CASSLRTGANTEAFF.

The chain couples TRBV29-1 to TRBJ1-2; a weak D match, TRBD1 (6 bases). The CDR3 extends over 14 amino acids. CDR1 SQVTM and CDR2 ANQGSEA come from the germline V gene. The V and J ends lost 0 bases and 5 bases respectively, with 13 bases between them. CDR3 in DNA: TGCAGCGTTGAAGATCCACAGGGTTATTATGGCTACACCTTC. This translates into CSVEDPQGYYGYTF.

The chain employs TRBV9 and TRBJ2-1; 11 positions match TRBD2. The trim removed 3 bases at V and 5 bases at J, leaving 7 bases unmatched. Germline V lookup: CDR1 SGDLS, CDR2 YYNGEE. CDR3 length: 16 amino acids. The CDR3 loop reads CASSAVAGGWDNEQFF. The CDR3 DNA sequence: TGTGCCAGCAGCGCAGTAGCGGGAGGGTGGGACAATGAGCAGTTCTTC.